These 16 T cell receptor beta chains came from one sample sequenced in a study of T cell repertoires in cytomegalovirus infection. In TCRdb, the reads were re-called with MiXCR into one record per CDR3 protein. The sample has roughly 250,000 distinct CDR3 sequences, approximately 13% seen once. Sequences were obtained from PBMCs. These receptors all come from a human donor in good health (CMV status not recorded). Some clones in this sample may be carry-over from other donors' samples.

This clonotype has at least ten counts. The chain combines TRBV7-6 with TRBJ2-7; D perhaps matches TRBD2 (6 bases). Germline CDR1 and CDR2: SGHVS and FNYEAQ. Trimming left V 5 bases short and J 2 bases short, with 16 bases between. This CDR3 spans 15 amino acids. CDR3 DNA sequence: TGTGCCAGCAGCGTAGATGTGGGACTGACCTACGAGCAGTACTTC. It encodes CASSVDVGLTYEQYF.

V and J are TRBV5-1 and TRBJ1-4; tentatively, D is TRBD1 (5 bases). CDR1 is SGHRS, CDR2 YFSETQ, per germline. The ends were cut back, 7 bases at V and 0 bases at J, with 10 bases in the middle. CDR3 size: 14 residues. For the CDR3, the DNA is TGCGCCAGCGGACGGGGGACAACTAATGAAAAACTGTTTTTT. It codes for CASGRGTTNEKLFF.

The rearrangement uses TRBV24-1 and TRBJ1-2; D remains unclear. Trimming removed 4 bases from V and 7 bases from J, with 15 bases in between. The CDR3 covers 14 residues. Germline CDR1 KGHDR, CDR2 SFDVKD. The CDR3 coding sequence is TGTGCCACCAGTGACCCCGACTCCGGCATTGGCTACACCTTC. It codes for CATSDPDSGIGYTF.

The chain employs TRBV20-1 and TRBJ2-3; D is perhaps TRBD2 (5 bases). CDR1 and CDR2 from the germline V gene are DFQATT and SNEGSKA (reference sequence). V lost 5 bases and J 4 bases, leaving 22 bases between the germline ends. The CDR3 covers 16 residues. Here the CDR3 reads CSAGPLRDRAADTQYF. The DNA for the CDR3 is TGCAGTGCTGGCCCTTTGAGGGATCGGGCCGCAGATACGCAGTATTTT.

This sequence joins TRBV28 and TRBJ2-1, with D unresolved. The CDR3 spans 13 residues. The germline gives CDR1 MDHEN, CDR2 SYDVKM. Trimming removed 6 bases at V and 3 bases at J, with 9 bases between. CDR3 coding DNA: TGTGCCAGCAGCCAACCCGGCTACAATGAGCAGTTCTTC. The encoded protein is CASSQPGYNEQFF.

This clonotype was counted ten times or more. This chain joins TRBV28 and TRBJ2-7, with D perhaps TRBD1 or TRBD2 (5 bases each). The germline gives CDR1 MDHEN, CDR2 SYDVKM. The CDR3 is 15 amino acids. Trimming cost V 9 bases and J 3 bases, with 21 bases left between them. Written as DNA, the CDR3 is TGTGCCAGTAGTGGCCGAGGGACGGTTGGCTACGAGCAGTACTTC. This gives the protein CASSGRGTVGYEQYF.

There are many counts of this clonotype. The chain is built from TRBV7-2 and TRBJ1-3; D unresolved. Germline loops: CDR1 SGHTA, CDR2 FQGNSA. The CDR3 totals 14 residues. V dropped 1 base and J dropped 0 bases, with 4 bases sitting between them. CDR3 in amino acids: CASSLGISGNTIYF. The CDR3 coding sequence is TGTGCCAGCAGCTTAGGGATCTCTGGAAACACCATATATTTT.

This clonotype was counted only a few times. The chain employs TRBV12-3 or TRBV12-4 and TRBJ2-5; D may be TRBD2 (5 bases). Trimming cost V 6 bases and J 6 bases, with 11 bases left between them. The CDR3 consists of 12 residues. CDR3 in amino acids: CASREGGKTQYF. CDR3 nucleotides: TGTGCCAGCAGAGAGGGTGGTAAGACCCAGTACTTC.

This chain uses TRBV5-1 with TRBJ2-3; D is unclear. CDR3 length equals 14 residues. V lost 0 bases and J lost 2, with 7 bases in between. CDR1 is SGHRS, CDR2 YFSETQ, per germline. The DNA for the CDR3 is TGCGCCAGCAGCTTGGTAGTAGCCACAGATACGCAGTATTTT. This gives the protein CASSLVVATDTQYF.

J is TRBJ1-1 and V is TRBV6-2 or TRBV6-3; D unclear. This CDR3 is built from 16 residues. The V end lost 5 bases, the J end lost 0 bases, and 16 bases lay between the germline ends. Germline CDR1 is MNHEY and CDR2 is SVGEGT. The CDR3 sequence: CASSQTSGLMNTEAFF. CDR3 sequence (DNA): TGTGCCAGCAGTCAAACGTCCGGCTTAATGAACACTGAAGCTTTCTTT.

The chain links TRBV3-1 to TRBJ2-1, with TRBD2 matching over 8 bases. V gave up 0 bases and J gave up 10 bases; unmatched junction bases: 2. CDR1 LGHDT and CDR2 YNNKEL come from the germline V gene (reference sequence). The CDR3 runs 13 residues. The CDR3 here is CASSQDRGGEQFF. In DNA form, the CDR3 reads TGTGCCAGCAGCCAAGATCGGGGGGGGGAGCAGTTCTTC.

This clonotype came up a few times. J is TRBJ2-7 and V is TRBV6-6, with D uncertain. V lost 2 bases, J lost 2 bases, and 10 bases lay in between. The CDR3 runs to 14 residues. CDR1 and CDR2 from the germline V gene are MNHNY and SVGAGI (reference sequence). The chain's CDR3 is CASSYGRLTYEQYF. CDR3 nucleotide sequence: TGTGCCAGCAGTTACGGAAGACTGACCTACGAGCAGTACTTC.

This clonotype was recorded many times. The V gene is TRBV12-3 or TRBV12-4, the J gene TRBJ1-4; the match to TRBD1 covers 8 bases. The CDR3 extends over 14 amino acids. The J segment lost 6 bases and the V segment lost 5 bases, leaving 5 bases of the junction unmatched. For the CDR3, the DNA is TGTGCCAGCAGTCTCGGACAGGGTTATGAAAAACTGTTTTTT. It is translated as CASSLGQGYEKLFF.

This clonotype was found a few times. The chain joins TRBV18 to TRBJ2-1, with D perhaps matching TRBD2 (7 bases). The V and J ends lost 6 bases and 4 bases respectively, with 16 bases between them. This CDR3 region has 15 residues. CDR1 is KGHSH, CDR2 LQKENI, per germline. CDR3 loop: CASSGASGTYNEQFF. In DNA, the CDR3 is TGTGCCAGCTCGGGGGCTAGCGGAACTTACAATGAGCAGTTCTTC.

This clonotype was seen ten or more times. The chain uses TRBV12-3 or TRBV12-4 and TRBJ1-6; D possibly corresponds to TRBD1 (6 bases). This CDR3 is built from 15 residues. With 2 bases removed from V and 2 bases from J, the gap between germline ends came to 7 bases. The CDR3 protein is CASSLRGTYNSPLHF. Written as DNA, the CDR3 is TGTGCCAGCAGTTTAAGGGGGACCTATAATTCACCCCTCCACTTT.

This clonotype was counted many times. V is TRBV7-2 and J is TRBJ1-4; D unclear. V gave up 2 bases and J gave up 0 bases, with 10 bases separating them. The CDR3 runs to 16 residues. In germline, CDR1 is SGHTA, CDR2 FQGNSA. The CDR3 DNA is TGTGCCAGCAGCTTATCGGGGATCACAACTAATGAAAAACTGTTTTTT. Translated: CASSLSGITTNEKLFF.